The rows below give T cell receptor beta chains drawn from one sample of a study of OX40 agonist ivuxolimab in advanced cancers. TCRdb's table, derived via immunoSEQ multiplex PCR, lists solely in-frame clones and lacks some. The sample has about 20,000 clones; 86% are singletons. The source was CD4+ or CD8+ T cells sorted from blood, collected in a trial of the OX40 agonist ivuxolimab. Receptor source: an adult with an advanced solid tumor such as melanoma, head and neck, liver or kidney cancer. Each CDR3 is given with its conserved first and last residue. The D gene is left open where the match is weak. Rows may omit the clone size; those that give it use once, few, many or a size class.

size: .; J: TRBJ1-5; D: .; V: TRBV10-3; CDR3: CAISESANQPQHF; DNA: TGTGCCATCAGTGAGTCTGCCAATCAGCCCCAGCATTTT
size: .; J: TRBJ2-7; D: .; V: TRBV6-5; CDR3: CASSRSDTTYEQYF; DNA: TGTGCCAGCAGTAGAAGCGACACCACCTACGAGCAGTACTTC
size: .; J: TRBJ2-1; D: TRBD2; V: TRBV6-5; CDR3: CASRRLAGGNEQFF; DNA: TGTGCCAGCAGAAGACTAGCGGGGGGAAATGAGCAGTTCTTC
size: .; J: TRBJ1-2; D: .; V: TRBV15; CDR3: CATSREGRATWGYTF; DNA: TGTGCCACCAGCAGAGAAGGGAGAGCCACCTGGGGCTACACCTTC
size: .; J: TRBJ2-7; D: .; V: TRBV11-3; CDR3: CASSLLPPGEQYF; DNA: TGTGCCAGCAGCTTACTACCGCCAGGCGAGCAGTACTTC
size: .; J: TRBJ1-1; D: TRBD1; V: TRBV11-2; CDR3: CASSRQGGQGAFF; DNA: TGTGCCAGCAGCCGACAGGGGGGCCAAGGAGCTTTCTTT
size: .; J: TRBJ2-1; D: TRBD2; V: TRBV5-1; CDR3: CASSSSSGTSGSREQFF; DNA: TGCGCCAGCAGCTCATCCTCCGGGACTAGCGGGAGTCGGGAGCAGTTCTTC
size: few; J: TRBJ2-3; D: .; V: TRBV7-8; CDR3: CASSLQGPTDTQYF; DNA: TGTGCCAGCAGCTTGCAGGGGCCGACAGATACGCAGTATTTT
size: .; J: TRBJ2-3; D: .; V: TRBV19; CDR3: CASSVVGSRTDTQYF; DNA: TGTGCCAGTAGTGTTGTTGGGAGTCGAACAGATACGCAGTATTTT
size: .; J: TRBJ2-1; D: TRBD2; V: TRBV2; CDR3: CASSGEGLGYNEQFF; DNA: TGTGCCAGCAGCGGGGAGGGACTAGGCTACAATGAGCAGTTCTTC
size: .; J: TRBJ1-6; D: TRBD1; V: TRBV4-3; CDR3: CASSQEAGQGGNSPLHF; DNA: TGCGCCAGCAGCCAAGAGGCCGGACAGGGGGGAAATTCACCCCTCCACTTT
size: .; J: TRBJ1-3; D: .; V: TRBV11-2; CDR3: CASSLGRDSGNTIYF; DNA: TGTGCCAGCAGCTTAGGGCGGGACTCTGGAAACACCATATATTTT
size: .; J: TRBJ1-1; D: .; V: TRBV19; CDR3: CASSIAETAGYTEAFF; DNA: TGTGCCAGTAGTATAGCGGAGACAGCGGGTTACACTGAAGCTTTCTTT
size: .; J: TRBJ1-6; D: TRBD1; V: TRBV25-1; CDR3: CASSGFPDRGYNSPLHF; DNA: TGTGCCAGCAGTGGGTTCCCCGACAGGGGGTATAATTCACCCCTCCACTTT
size: .; J: TRBJ2-5; D: .; V: TRBV6-6; CDR3: CASSPSTETQYF; DNA: TGTGCCAGCAGTCCCTCAACGGAGACCCAGTACTTC
size: .; J: TRBJ2-3; D: TRBD2; V: TRBV7-6; CDR3: CASSLGSGGADTQYF; DNA: TGTGCCAGCAGCTTAGGTAGCGGGGGCGCAGATACGCAGTATTTT
size: .; J: TRBJ1-1; D: .; V: TRBV2; CDR3: CASSVGQNTEAFF; DNA: TGTGCCAGCAGTGTGGGACAGAACACTGAAGCTTTCTTT
size: .; J: TRBJ1-1; D: .; V: TRBV6-5; CDR3: CASSRGQALEAFF; DNA: TGTGCCAGCAGCCGCGGACAAGCGCTAGAAGCTTTCTTT
size: .; J: TRBJ2-3; D: .; V: TRBV6-1; CDR3: CASILTLTDTQYF; DNA: TGTGCCAGCATTCTGACTCTAACAGATACGCAGTATTTT